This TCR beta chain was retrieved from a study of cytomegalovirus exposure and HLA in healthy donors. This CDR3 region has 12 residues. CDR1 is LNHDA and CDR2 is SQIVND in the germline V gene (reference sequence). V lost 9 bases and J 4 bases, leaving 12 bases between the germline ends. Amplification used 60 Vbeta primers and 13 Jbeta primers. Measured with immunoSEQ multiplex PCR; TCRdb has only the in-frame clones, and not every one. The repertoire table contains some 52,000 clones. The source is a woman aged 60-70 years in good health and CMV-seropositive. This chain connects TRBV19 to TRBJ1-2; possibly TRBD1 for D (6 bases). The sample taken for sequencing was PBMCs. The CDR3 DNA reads TGTGCCAGCTTACAGGGAGCCTATGGCTACACCTTC. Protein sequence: CASLQGAYGYTF.